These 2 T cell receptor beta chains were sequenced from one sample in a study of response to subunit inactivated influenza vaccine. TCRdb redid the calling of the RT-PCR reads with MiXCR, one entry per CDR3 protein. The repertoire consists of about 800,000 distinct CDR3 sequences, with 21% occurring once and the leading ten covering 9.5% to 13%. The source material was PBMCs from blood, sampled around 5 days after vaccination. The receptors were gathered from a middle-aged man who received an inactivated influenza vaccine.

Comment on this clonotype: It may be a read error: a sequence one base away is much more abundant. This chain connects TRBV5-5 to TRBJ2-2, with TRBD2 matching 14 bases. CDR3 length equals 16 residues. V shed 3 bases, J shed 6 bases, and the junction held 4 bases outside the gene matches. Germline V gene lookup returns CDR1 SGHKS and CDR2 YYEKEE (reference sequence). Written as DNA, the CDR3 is TGTGCCAGCAGCTCGGGACTAGCGGGAGTTTCCGGGGAGCTGTTTTTT. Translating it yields CASSSGLAGVSGELFF.

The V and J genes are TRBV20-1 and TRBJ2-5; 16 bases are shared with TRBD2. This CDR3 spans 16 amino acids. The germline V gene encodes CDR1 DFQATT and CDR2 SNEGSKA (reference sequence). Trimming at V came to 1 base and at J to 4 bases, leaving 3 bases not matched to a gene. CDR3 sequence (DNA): TGCAGTGCTAGAGCGGGACTAGCGGGAGGGGCAGAGACCCAGTACTTC. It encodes CSARAGLAGGAETQYF.